Listed below are T cell receptor beta chains from one sample, sequenced in a study of cytomegalovirus exposure and HLA in healthy donors. The repertoire was sequenced with immunoSEQ multiplex PCR; TCRdb's copy has only in-frame clones and lacks some. The sample has 100,000 to 150,000 clones, 73% seen once; the top ten hold less than 2.5%. Sequencing was carried out using PBMCs. The receptors shown here come from a woman aged 40 to 55 in good health and CMV-seropositive. CDR3s include the opening cysteine and the closing phenylalanine or tryptophan. The order of the fields is J gene, V gene, D gene, clone size, CDR3 protein, CDR3 DNA. The D gene is left open where the match is weak. Part of the rows lack a size; the others show once, few, many or a class for expanded clones.

J: TRBJ2-1
V: TRBV19
D: TRBD2
size: few
CDR3: CASSQSGGVAYNEQFF
DNA: TGTGCCAGTAGTCAAAGCGGGGGGGTTGCCTACAATGAGCAGTTCTTC

J: TRBJ2-7
V: TRBV28
D: -
size: -
CDR3: CASSPPVRGREQYF
DNA: TGTGCCAGCAGTCCCCCGGTCCGGGGGAGGGAGCAGTACTTC

J: TRBJ1-1
V: TRBV6-6
D: TRBD1
size: -
CDR3: CASSSRTGDTEAFF
DNA: TGTGCCAGCAGCTCCAGGACAGGCGACACTGAAGCTTTCTTT

J: TRBJ2-7
V: TRBV19
D: TRBD1
size: -
CDR3: CASSIEGGPSYEQYF
DNA: TGTGCCAGTAGTATAGAAGGGGGCCCCTCCTACGAGCAGTACTTC

J: TRBJ2-2
V: TRBV30
D: -
size: -
CDR3: CAWSLQGGNTGELFF
DNA: TGTGCCTGGAGCTTGCAGGGGGGTAACACCGGGGAGCTGTTTTTT

J: TRBJ1-1
V: TRBV5-6
D: -
size: -
CDR3: CASSYITANTEAFF
DNA: TGTGCCAGCAGCTACATTACAGCGAACACTGAAGCTTTCTTT

J: TRBJ2-5
V: TRBV15
D: TRBD2
size: -
CDR3: CATSRDSSGVYQETQYF
DNA: TGTGCCACCAGCAGAGATTCCAGCGGGGTGTACCAAGAGACCCAGTACTTC

J: TRBJ1-3
V: TRBV19
D: TRBD1
size: -
CDR3: CASSLSRGQGFSAGNTIYF
DNA: TGTGCCAGTAGTTTAAGCCGGGGACAGGGGTTTTCAGCTGGAAACACCATATATTTT

J: TRBJ2-7
V: TRBV28
D: -
size: -
CDR3: CASTKQPSYEQYF
DNA: TGTGCCAGCACTAAACAGCCCTCCTACGAGCAGTACTTC

J: TRBJ2-3
V: TRBV18
D: -
size: -
CDR3: CASQAGRSTDTQYF
DNA: TGTGCCAGTCAAGCAGGCCGAAGCACAGATACGCAGTATTTT

J: TRBJ1-2
V: TRBV25-1
D: -
size: -
CDR3: CASSDRDIGDGYTF
DNA: TGTGCCAGCAGTGATCGGGACATTGGGGATGGCTACACCTTC

J: TRBJ2-2
V: TRBV9
D: TRBD1
size: -
CDR3: CASSVSGQGGAGELFF
DNA: TGTGCCAGCAGCGTATCGGGACAGGGGGGAGCCGGGGAGCTGTTTTTT

J: TRBJ2-5
V: TRBV7-8
D: -
size: -
CDR3: CASSLTRDQETQYF
DNA: TGTGCCAGCAGCTTAACGCGGGACCAAGAGACCCAGTACTTC

J: TRBJ2-7
V: TRBV10-3
D: TRBD1
size: -
CDR3: CAISETGTGLLEQYF
DNA: TGTGCCATCAGTGAAACCGGGACAGGTCTTCTCGAGCAGTACTTC

J: TRBJ2-1
V: TRBV27
D: TRBD2
size: -
CDR3: CASSFRNMASGMRDEQFF
DNA: TGTGCCAGCAGTTTTCGTAATATGGCTAGCGGGATGAGGGATGAGCAGTTCTTC

J: TRBJ1-4
V: TRBV9
D: -
size: -
CDR3: CASSGTPPGKLFF
DNA: TGTGCCAGCAGCGGGACACCTCCGGGAAAACTGTTTTTT

J: TRBJ1-1
V: TRBV6-5
D: -
size: -
CDR3: CASSGRGYSTEAFF
DNA: TGTGCCAGCAGTGGGCGGGGGTATAGCACTGAAGCTTTCTTT

J: TRBJ1-3
V: TRBV10-3
D: -
size: few
CDR3: CAINSLRGMGDLNTIYF
DNA: TGTGCCATCAACAGTCTCAGAGGGATGGGGGACTTAAACACCATATATTTT

J: TRBJ1-1
V: TRBV7-2
D: -
size: -
CDR3: CASSPQSNTEAFF
DNA: TGTGCCAGCAGCCCCCAATCCAACACTGAAGCTTTCTTT

J: TRBJ1-2
V: TRBV7-2
D: TRBD1
size: -
CDR3: CASSPDRAYGYTF
DNA: TGTGCCAGCAGCCCGGACAGGGCCTATGGCTACACCTTC

J: TRBJ2-6
V: TRBV28
D: -
size: -
CDR3: CASSSSGRWQARANVLTF
DNA: TGTGCCAGCAGCTCTAGTGGGAGGTGGCAGGCACGGGCCAACGTCCTGACTTTC

J: TRBJ2-5
V: TRBV19
D: TRBD1
size: -
CDR3: CASSTSGTGLETQYF
DNA: TGTGCCAGTAGTACTTCCGGGACAGGGCTAGAGACCCAGTACTTC

J: TRBJ2-2
V: TRBV6-6
D: TRBD1
size: -
CDR3: CASSGTGVNTGELFF
DNA: TGTGCCAGCAGTGGGACAGGGGTCAACACCGGGGAGCTGTTTTTT

J: TRBJ1-2
V: TRBV27
D: -
size: -
CDR3: CASSPTVTYGYTF
DNA: TGTGCCAGCAGTCCGACAGTTACCTATGGCTACACCTTC

J: TRBJ1-3
V: TRBV25-1
D: -
size: -
CDR3: CASSEWRGSGNTIYF
DNA: TGTGCCAGCAGTGAATGGCGCGGCTCTGGAAACACCATATATTTT

J: TRBJ2-7
V: TRBV30
D: TRBD2
size: -
CDR3: CAWKRRGDTGSYEQYF
DNA: TGTGCCTGGAAGAGGCGGGGGGACACGGGTTCCTACGAGCAGTACTTC